This T cell receptor (beta chain) was sequenced during a study of post-analysis software for immune sequencing data. Study-level results: About five TRBV segments, including TRBV5-6, TRBV5-1 and TRBV20-1, were more frequent in patients than controls. Multiple sclerosis patients had significantly lower normalized Chao1 diversity than controls.

V was pared by 2 bases and J by 5 bases, with 9 bases between. CDR3 length equals 13 residues. The V gene's germline CDR1 is LGHDT and CDR2 YNNKEL (reference sequence). cDNA libraries for TCR beta contained unique molecular identifiers. TCRdb re-derived calls from the PCR reads in MiXCR, one entry per CDR3 protein. The table lists 350,000 to 500,000 distinct CDR3 sequences, about 40% of them singletons. On this clonotype itself: Its antigen remains unknown.

The V and J genes are TRBV3-1 and TRBJ1-2; D is ambiguous. This TCR came from a girl aged 2-10 years with multiple sclerosis. The sample taken for sequencing was blood. The CDR3 nucleotides read TGTGCCAGCAGCCAAATCCGTCCATATGGCTACACCTTC. Translation gives CASSQIRPYGYTF.